This TCR beta chain is drawn from a study of Ad26.COV2.S vaccination and SARS-CoV-2 variants (dated by TCRdb to the early 2020s). Study-level background: Vaccine-arm donors were drawn from COV1001, a multicentre, randomized, double-blind, placebo-controlled phase I-IIa trial of Ad26.COV2.S in healthy adults. Ad26.COV2.S was administered intramuscularly at 5 x 10^10 or 1 x 10^11 viral particles, either as a single shot or as two shots given 56 days apart. TCRbeta repertoire sequencing was used to assess the specificity and breadth of SARS-CoV-2-reactive T cell receptors after Ad26.COV2.S vaccination. The TCR-sequenced set comprised around 30 samples: around 20 Ad26.COV2.S vaccine recipients, 5 placebo recipients and 8 SARS-CoV-2 convalescent individuals. Trial participants were randomized into five groups of five: low-dose or high-dose Ad26.COV2.S given once or twice, or placebo on both occasions. Throughout the experiments and outcome assessment, investigators stayed blinded to trial group allocation. Paper-wide results and their limitations: Substantial breadth of spike-specific CD8+ and CD4+ T cell responses was reported after vaccination. Spike-specific TCR breadth was higher in Ad26.COV2.S recipients than in placebo recipients (P = 0.0014). The authors noted that total T cell responses may have been underestimated by the TCR breadth and depth analyses. Non-spike TCR breadth was comparable between vaccine and placebo recipients, consistent with the vaccine containing only spike. Comparing responses between vaccine doses or regimens was not something the study was powered to do.

The treatment or condition label on this specimen signifies: 19 received Ad26.COV2.S at low or high dose, single or two shots; roughly five received placebo; per-sample allocation not given. Repertoires of vaccine and placebo recipients were sequenced from samples taken on day 63 after the first injection. In Cohort 1b, around 23 adults aged 18-55 years were enrolled at a single site in Boston, USA, between 29 July and 7 August 2020. As a vaccine, Ad26.COV2.S was a replication-incompetent adenovirus type 26 vector that expressed a prefusion-stabilized SARS-CoV-2 spike protein derived from the original Wuhan strain. TCRbeta CDR3 regions were sequenced with the immunoSEQ Assay. After extraction, genomic DNA underwent amplification by bias-controlled multiplex PCR, followed by high-throughput sequencing. The authors processed their data as follows. Collapsing and filtering of sequences were performed to quantify the absolute abundance of each unique TCRbeta CDR3 region. T cell fraction was estimated by normalizing TCRbeta template counts to usable DNA, which was measured by amplifying reference genes present in all nucleated cells. Repertoire TCRs were annotated as SARS-CoV-2-specific by exact matching of V gene, CDR3 amino acid sequence and J gene to a known reactive TCR set. The reference SARS-CoV-2 TCR set was derived from MIRA and filtered for enrichment in COVID-19-positive ImmuneCODE repertoires, a step that removed public or cross-reactive TCRs. Using the MIRA antigens, annotated TCRs were further analysed by specific ORF or by position within an ORF. Depth was the summed frequency of annotated unique rearrangements, while breadth was defined as annotated unique rearrangements over total unique productive rearrangements. Group comparisons of TCR breadth used two-sided Wilcoxon rank-sum tests. TCRdb mirrors the immuneACCESS table, restricted to in-frame sequences. Some clones are absent from its copies; in checked studies, under half trace to an unresolved V gene, and the reason for the others is unknown. V, J and clone size are taken as reported in that table, and D and trimming were inferred from the DNA itself. The sample table records about 250,000 clones; 87% of these occur just once. Approximately 3.3% of the sample lies in the top ten.

This clone came up once. Its antigen is currently not known. Per-base qualities were not stored, and no clone one base away is much larger. The CDR3 covers 17 residues, taking in both the cysteine and the phenylalanine. Kept here is only the CDR3 DNA, which spans 51 bases and is read in frame from base 1. CDR1 and CDR2 are drawn from the germline V gene: SGDLS, YYNGEE. V lost 0 bases and J lost 4 bases, and the count of bases not matched to a germline gene is 8. The source was peripheral blood, collected in a trial of Ad26.COV2.S vaccine versus placebo. Recombination joined TRBV9 with TRBJ2-3, and TRBD2 aligns with 10 junction nucleotides. The sequence derives from a person aged 18-60 years who received the Ad26.COV2.S COVID-19 vaccine or a placebo. The CDR3 region reads CASSVGGSGGPADTQYF. The nucleotide sequence reads as follows: TGTGCCAGCAGCGTAGGGGGTAGCGGGGGGCCCGCAGATACGCAGTATTTT. Where the CDR3 stops, the reference TRBV9 and TRBJ2-3 genes take over; the full variable domain is DSGVTQTPKHLITATGQRVTLRCSPRSGDLSVYWYQQSLDQGLQFLIQYYNGEERAKGNILERFSAQQFPDLHSELNLSSLELGDSALYFCASSVGGSGGPADTQYFGPGTRLTVL.